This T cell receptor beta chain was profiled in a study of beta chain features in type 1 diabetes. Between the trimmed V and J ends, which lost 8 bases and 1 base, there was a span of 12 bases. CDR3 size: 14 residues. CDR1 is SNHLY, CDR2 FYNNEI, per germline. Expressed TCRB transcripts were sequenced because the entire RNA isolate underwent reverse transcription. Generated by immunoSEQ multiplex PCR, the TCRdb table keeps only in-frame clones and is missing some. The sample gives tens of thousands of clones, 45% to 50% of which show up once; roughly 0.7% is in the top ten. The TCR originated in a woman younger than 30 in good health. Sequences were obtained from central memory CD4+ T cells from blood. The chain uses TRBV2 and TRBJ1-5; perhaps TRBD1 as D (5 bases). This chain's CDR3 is CASSQGWSNQPQHF. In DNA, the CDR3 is TGTGCCAGCTCCCAGGGCTGGAGCAATCAGCCCCAGCATTTT. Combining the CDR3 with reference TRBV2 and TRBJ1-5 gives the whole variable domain EPEVTQTPSHQVTQMGQEVILRCVPISNHLYFYWYRQILGQKVEFLVSFYNNEISEKSEIFDDQFSVERPDGSNFTLKIRSTKLEDSAMYFCASSQGWSNQPQHFGDGTRLSIL.